A selection of T cell receptor beta chains follows, all from one sample in a study of blood T cell repertoires in COVID-19. TCRdb's table, derived via immunoSEQ multiplex PCR, lists solely in-frame clones and lacks some. The sample comprises roughly 350,000 clones, 91% of which are singletons, and more than 3% rests with the top ten. Sequenced material: peripheral blood. Source of these receptors: a woman between 18 and 29 years old who had recovered from COVID-19. The CDR3 runs from the conserved cysteine through the conserved F or W. D genes are given only for firm matches.

cdr3_aa j_call d_call v_call
CASSLGSGVSGNTIYF TRBJ1-3 - TRBV7-9
CASSPRQTNQPQHF TRBJ1-5 - TRBV27
CASSFPGQGAAFF TRBJ1-1 - TRBV5-1
CASSSIPGTGDVNYGYTF TRBJ1-2 TRBD1 TRBV5-6
CASSQDGGGGQGGDTQYF TRBJ2-3 TRBD1 TRBV4-3
CATSRDSTSGRLSSYNEQFF TRBJ2-1 TRBD2 TRBV15
CASSPLVGSYNEQFF TRBJ2-1 - TRBV7-8
CASSRMTGRNEKLFF TRBJ1-4 - TRBV4-3
CASSQIWDRNRYGYTF TRBJ1-2 TRBD1 TRBV4-3
CASSPQGAGQPQHF TRBJ1-5 TRBD1 TRBV7-9
CASSLGTGVSGELFF TRBJ2-2 TRBD1 TRBV5-5
CASREIKPGHREKLFF TRBJ1-4 - TRBV2
CASSLLLAISDGELFF TRBJ2-2 TRBD2 TRBV7-9
CATSDGGGGPSERPQHF TRBJ1-5 - TRBV24-1
CASSPGGAQETQYF TRBJ2-5 TRBD2 TRBV11-2
CASSFGQALYGYTF TRBJ1-2 TRBD1 TRBV28
CASSPDRDWGNTEAFF TRBJ1-1 TRBD1 TRBV5-1
CASSYREGMDGYTF TRBJ1-2 - TRBV11-1
CASSQPSEEKLFF TRBJ1-4 - TRBV4-3
CASKTDMNTEAFF TRBJ1-1 - TRBV19
CASSLQKGGNQPQHF TRBJ1-5 - TRBV4-1
CAISDGLGAPLHF TRBJ1-6 - TRBV10-3
CASSFVRVGSPLHF TRBJ1-6 - TRBV7-9
CASSLGTGHYWPKETQYF TRBJ2-5 TRBD1 TRBV3-1/TRBV3-2
CASSFYGSNEKLFF TRBJ1-4 - TRBV11-2
CASSSLAASTDTQYF TRBJ2-3 TRBD2 TRBV27
CSAGRTSGRGETQYF TRBJ2-5 TRBD2 TRBV29-1
CASSRDRAPYNEQFF TRBJ2-1 TRBD1 TRBV7-9
CASSTRGGAGINEQFF TRBJ2-1 - TRBV7-2
CSVGDNNYGYTF TRBJ1-2 - TRBV29-1
CASSRRSGFETQYF TRBJ2-5 - TRBV13
CASTGEVGETQYF TRBJ2-5 - TRBV11-3
CASSYLQGANQPQHF TRBJ1-5 TRBD1 TRBV6-2/TRBV6-3
CAWSVPGGGFEETQYF TRBJ2-5 TRBD2 TRBV30
CSLGIKGEQFF TRBJ2-1 - TRBV29-1
CASSWRGGGDQPQHF TRBJ1-5 TRBD1 TRBV6-2/TRBV6-3
CAWRLGQVFYTF TRBJ1-2 - TRBV30
CSVHRVLNYGYTF TRBJ1-2 - TRBV29-1
CASSIIAEETQYF TRBJ2-5 - TRBV19
CASSSSGSNTGELFF TRBJ2-2 TRBD2 TRBV5-4
CASSKRPGTGVGNTEAFF TRBJ1-1 TRBD1 TRBV11-3
CASSEWPGSGAEETQYF TRBJ2-5 TRBD2 TRBV25-1
CASSYAGGNTEAFF TRBJ1-1 TRBD1 TRBV6-6
CASSSQGRSGELFF TRBJ2-2 TRBD1 TRBV7-2
CASSLVSPGVLGGYTF TRBJ1-2 - TRBV5-1
CAWRWGRESTYGYTF TRBJ1-2 - TRBV30
CATSDTTDSSGETQYF TRBJ2-5 - TRBV24-1
CASSGTGAPPGSSSTDTQYF TRBJ2-3 TRBD1 TRBV9
CASSLGRGSTDTQYF TRBJ2-3 - TRBV7-7
CASRGLTGELFF TRBJ2-2 TRBD1 TRBV19
CASSEASGQANYGYTF TRBJ1-2 - TRBV6-1